This T cell receptor beta chain was documented in a study of shared clonotypes between healthy human individuals. Study-wide context: Researchers assigned three CD4 naive, three CD4 memory, two CD8 naive and one CD8 memory plate to each donor.

As concerns this clone: The antigen remains unidentified.

Over several immunoSEQ plates, each subset's genomic DNA was distributed in even portions. The protocol was immunoSEQ multiplex PCR, while the TCRdb copy is restricted to in-frame clones and leaves out a portion. The table includes over a million clones, roughly 96% detected once. Healthy and HIV-negative, the adult donors had no recent acute infections or vaccinations. Whole-study findings and limits: Generally, naive subsets came out with larger estimated richness than memory subsets.

Trimming left V 2 bases short and J 2 bases short, with 10 bases between. The CDR3 has 14 residues. The germline CDR1 and CDR2 sequences are MNHNY and SVGAGI (reference sequence). The clonotype was recovered from a man aged 25 to 45 in good health. V and J are TRBV6-6 and TRBJ2-7; D is undetermined. Sequenced material: naive CD4+ T cells sorted from blood. Described subset: CD45RA+ positively selected. CDR3 bases: TGTGCCAGCAGTTACCGGCAGGTCCCCTACGAGCAGTACTTC. Translated, it gives CASSYRQVPYEQYF.